This entry lists 7 T cell receptor beta chains sequenced from one sample in a study of blood T cell repertoires in COVID-19. Assay used: immunoSEQ multiplex PCR; TCRdb lists only in-frame clones, some missing. This sample has approximately 150,000 clones, with more than 85% found just once. The sample was peripheral blood. These receptors all come from a woman aged 80 or older with COVID-19, enrolled during active disease.

The chain joins TRBV18 to TRBJ2-5; 7 nucleotides match TRBD2. With V trimmed by 4 bases and J by 1 base, 0 bases remained unmatched. This CDR3 has 13 residues. Germline V gene lookup returns CDR1 KGHSH and CDR2 LQKENI. Here the CDR3 reads CASSRGGQETQYF. CDR3 sequence (DNA): TGTGCCAGCTCACGGGGGGGCCAAGAGACCCAGTACTTC.

The chain joins TRBV14 to TRBJ1-4; D gene uncertain. The germline CDR1 and CDR2 sequences are SGHDN and FVKESK. V lost 1 base to trimming and J lost 10 bases, with 19 bases between them. The CDR3 length is 16 residues. The CDR3 region is CASSQVEGMGMGKLFF. Here the CDR3 DNA reads TGTGCCAGCAGCCAAGTTGAGGGTATGGGTATGGGAAAACTGTTTTTT.

The chain combines TRBV9 with TRBJ2-3, with 9 bases aligning to TRBD2. The CDR3 consists of 15 residues. Germline assignment: CDR1 SGDLS and CDR2 YYNGEE. V trimming: 0 bases; J trimming: 2 bases; junction bases outside the gene matches: 1. This CDR3 reads CASSVGGRATDTQYF. CDR3 bases: TGTGCCAGCAGCGTAGGCGGGAGGGCCACAGATACGCAGTATTTT.

The chain links TRBV11-1 to TRBJ2-3; 9 bases map to TRBD2. The CDR3 runs 12 residues. The germline CDR1 and CDR2 sequences are SGHAT and FQDESV (reference sequence). With V trimmed by 5 bases and J by 11 bases, 5 bases remained unmatched. DNA of the CDR3: TGTGCCAGCAGCAATCCACTAGCGGGGCAGTATTTT. It translates to CASSNPLAGQYF.

This rearrangement joins TRBV4-1 to TRBJ2-7, with D possibly being TRBD1 (6 bases). V lost 2 bases to trimming and J lost 5 bases, with 19 bases between them. The CDR3 is made up of 16 amino acids. Germline CDR1 is MGHRA and CDR2 is YSYEKL. The CDR3 region is CASSQRGTSLTDEQYF. Written as DNA, the CDR3 is TGCGCCAGCAGCCAAAGGGGGACAAGCCTAACCGACGAGCAGTACTTC.

The chain carries TRBV3-1 (or the pseudogene TRBV3-2) and TRBJ1-4; unclear D gene. In germline, CDR1 is LGHDT, CDR2 YNNKEL (reference sequence). CDR3 length: 14 residues. Trimming left V 1 base short and J 8 bases short, with 11 bases between. The CDR3 protein is CASSQGRIGEKLFF. Here the CDR3 DNA reads TGTGCCAGCAGCCAAGGGAGGATCGGCGAAAAACTGTTTTTT.

The V gene is TRBV6-6, the J gene TRBJ1-1, with D maybe TRBD1 (6 bases). This CDR3 comprises 12 residues. V gave up 6 bases and J gave up 4 bases, with 9 bases separating them. Germline V lookup: CDR1 MNHNY, CDR2 SVGAGI (reference sequence). The CDR3 nucleotides read TGTGCCAGCAGGAAAGGGGGCACTGAAGCTTTCTTT. It is translated as CASRKGGTEAFF.